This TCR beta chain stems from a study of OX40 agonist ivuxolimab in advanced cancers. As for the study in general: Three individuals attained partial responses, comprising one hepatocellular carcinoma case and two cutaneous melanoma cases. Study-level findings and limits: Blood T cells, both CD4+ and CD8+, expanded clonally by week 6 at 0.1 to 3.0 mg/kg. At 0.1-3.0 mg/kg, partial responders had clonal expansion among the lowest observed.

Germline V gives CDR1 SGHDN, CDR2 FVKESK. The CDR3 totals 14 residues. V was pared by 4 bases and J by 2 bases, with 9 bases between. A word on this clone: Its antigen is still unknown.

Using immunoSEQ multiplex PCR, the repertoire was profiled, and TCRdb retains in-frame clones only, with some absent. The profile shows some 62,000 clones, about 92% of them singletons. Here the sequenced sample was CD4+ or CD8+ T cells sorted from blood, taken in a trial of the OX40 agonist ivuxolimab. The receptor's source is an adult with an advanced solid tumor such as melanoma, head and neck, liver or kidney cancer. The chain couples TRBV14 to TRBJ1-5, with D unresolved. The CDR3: CASSPSDGNQPQHF. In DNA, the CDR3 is TGTGCCAGCAGCCCAAGCGACGGCAATCAGCCCCAGCATTTT.